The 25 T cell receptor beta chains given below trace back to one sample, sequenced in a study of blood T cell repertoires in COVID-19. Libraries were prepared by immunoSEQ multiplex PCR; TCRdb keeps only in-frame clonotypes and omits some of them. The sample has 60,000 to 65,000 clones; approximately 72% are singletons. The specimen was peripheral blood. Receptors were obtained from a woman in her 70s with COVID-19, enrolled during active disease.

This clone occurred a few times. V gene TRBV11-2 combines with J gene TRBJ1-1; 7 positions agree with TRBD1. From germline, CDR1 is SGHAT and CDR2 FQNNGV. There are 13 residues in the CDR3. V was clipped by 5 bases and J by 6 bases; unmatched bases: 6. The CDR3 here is CASSRGQVAEAFF. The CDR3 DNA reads TGTGCCAGCAGCCGCGGACAGGTCGCTGAAGCTTTCTTT.

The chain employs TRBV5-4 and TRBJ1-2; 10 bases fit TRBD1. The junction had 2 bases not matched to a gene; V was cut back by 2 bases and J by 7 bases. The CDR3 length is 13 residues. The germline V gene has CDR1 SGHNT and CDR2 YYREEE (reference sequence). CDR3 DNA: TGTGCCAGCAGCTTTTGGGACAGGGGTGGCTACACCTTC. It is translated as CASSFWDRGGYTF.

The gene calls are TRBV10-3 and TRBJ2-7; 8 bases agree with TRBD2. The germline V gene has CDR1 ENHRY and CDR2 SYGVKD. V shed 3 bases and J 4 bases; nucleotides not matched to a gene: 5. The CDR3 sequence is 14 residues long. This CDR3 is CAISDSGGPYEQYF. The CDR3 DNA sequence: TGTGCCATCAGTGATTCGGGGGGGCCTTACGAGCAGTACTTC.

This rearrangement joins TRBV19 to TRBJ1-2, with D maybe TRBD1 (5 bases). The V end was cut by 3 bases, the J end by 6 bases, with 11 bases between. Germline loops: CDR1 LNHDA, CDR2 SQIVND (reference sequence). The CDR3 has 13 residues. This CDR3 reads CASSMGRDDGYTF. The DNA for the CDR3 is TGTGCCAGTAGTATGGGCAGGGATGATGGCTACACCTTC. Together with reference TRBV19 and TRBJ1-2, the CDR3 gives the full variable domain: DGGITQSPKYLFRKEGQNVTLSCEQNLNHDAMYWYRQDPGQGLRLIYYSQIVNDFQKGDIAEGYSVSREKKESFPLTVTSAQKNPTAFYLCASSMGRDDGYTFGSGTRLTVV.

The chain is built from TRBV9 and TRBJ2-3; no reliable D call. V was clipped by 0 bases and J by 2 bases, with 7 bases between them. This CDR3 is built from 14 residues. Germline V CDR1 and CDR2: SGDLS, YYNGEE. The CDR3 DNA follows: TGTGCCAGCAGCGTAGAGTTAGTCACAGATACGCAGTATTTT. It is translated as CASSVELVTDTQYF.

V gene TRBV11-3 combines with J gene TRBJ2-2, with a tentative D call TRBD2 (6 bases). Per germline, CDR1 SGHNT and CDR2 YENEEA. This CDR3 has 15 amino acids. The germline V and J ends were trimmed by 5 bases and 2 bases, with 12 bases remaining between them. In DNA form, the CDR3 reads TGTGCCAGCAGCCCGCGGGATCTTAACACCGGGGAGCTGTTTTTT. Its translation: CASSPRDLNTGELFF.

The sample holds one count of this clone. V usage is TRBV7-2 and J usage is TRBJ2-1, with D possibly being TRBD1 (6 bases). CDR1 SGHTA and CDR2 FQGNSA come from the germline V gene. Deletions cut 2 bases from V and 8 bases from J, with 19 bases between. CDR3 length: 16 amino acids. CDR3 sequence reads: CASSLNSQGKLYEQFF. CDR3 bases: TGTGCCAGCAGCTTAAACTCTCAGGGGAAACTCTATGAGCAGTTCTTC.

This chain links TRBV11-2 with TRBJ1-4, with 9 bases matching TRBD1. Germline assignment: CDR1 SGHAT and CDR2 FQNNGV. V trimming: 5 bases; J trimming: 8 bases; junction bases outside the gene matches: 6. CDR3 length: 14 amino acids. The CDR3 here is CASSRIGQGEKLFF. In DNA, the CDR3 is TGTGCCAGCAGCCGCATCGGACAGGGGGAAAAACTGTTTTTT.

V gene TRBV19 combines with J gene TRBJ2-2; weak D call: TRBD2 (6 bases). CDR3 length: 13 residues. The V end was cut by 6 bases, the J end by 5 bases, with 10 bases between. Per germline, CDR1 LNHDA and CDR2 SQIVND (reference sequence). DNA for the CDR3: TGTGCCAGTAGGGACGGGGGAACCGGGGAGCTGTTTTTT. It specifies CASRDGGTGELFF.

CDR3 amino acids: CASSPGQGAGNSPLHF. The CDR3 region has the DNA TGTGCCAGCAGCCCCGGACAGGGGGCGGGTAATTCACCCCTCCACTTT. The J gene is TRBJ1-6, the V gene TRBV5-4; the match to TRBD1 covers 11 bases. The CDR3 covers 16 residues. Trimming took 4 bases from V and 6 from J; bases not matched to a gene: 6. The germline CDR1 and CDR2 sequences are SGHNT and YYREEE (reference sequence).

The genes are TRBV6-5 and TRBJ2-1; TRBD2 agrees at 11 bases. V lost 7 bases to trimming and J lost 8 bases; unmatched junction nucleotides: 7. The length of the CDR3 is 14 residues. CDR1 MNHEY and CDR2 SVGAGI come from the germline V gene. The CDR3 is CASMTSGASDEQFF. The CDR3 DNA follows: TGTGCCAGCATGACTAGCGGGGCAAGCGATGAGCAGTTCTTC.

CDR3: CASSPFRGANTEAFF. DNA of the CDR3: TGCGCCAGCAGCCCATTTCGGGGAGCGAACACTGAAGCTTTCTTT. V and J are TRBV5-1 and TRBJ1-1; D call uncertain. V was trimmed by 4 bases and J by 1 base, leaving 14 bases between them. Germline loops: CDR1 SGHRS, CDR2 YFSETQ. The length of the CDR3 is 15 residues.

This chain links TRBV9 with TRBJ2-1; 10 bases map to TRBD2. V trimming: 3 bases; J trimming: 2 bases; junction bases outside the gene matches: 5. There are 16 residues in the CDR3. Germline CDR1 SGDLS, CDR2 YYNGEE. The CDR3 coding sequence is TGTGCCAGCAGCGGTCCTAGCGGGGGAACCTACAATGAGCAGTTCTTC. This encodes CASSGPSGGTYNEQFF.

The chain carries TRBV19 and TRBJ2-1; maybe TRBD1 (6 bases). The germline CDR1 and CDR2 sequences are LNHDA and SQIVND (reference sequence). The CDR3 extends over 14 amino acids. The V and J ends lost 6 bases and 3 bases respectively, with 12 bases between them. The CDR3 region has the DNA TGTGCCAGTAGCAAGGGGGAACTCTACAATGAGCAGTTCTTC. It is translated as CASSKGELYNEQFF.

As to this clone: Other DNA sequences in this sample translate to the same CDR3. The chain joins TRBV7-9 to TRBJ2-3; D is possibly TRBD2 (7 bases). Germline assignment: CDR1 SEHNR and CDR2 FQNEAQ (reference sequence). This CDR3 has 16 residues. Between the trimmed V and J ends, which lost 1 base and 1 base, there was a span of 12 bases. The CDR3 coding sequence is TGTGCCAGCAGCTTAGTACGGGGGGCTCGCACAGATACGCAGTATTTT. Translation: CASSLVRGARTDTQYF.

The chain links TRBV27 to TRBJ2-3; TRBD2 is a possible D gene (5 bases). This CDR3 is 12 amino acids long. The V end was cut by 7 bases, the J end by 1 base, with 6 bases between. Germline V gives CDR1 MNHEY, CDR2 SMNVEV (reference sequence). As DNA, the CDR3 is TGTGCCAGCAAGGAGGGCACAGATACGCAGTATTTT. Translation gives CASKEGTDTQYF.

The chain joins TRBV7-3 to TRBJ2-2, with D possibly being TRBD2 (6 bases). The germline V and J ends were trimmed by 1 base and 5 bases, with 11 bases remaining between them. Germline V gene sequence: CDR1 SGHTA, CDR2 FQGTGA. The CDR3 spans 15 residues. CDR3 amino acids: CASSLNGGMTGELFF. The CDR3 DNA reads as TGTGCCAGCAGCTTAAACGGGGGTATGACCGGGGAGCTGTTTTTT. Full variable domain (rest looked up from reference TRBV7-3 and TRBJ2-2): GAGVSQTPSNKVTEKGKYVELRCDPISGHTALYWYRQSLGQGPEFLIYFQGTGAADDSGLPNDRFFAVRPEGSVSTLKIQRTERGDSAVYLCASSLNGGMTGELFFGEGSRLTVL.

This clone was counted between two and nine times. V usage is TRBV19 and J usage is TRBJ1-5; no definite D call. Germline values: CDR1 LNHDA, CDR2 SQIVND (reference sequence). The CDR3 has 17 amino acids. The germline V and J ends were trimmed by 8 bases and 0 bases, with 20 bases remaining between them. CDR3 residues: CASRRYRGANSNQPQHF. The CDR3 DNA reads TGTGCCAGTCGTCGGTACCGGGGAGCAAATAGCAATCAGCCCCAGCATTTT. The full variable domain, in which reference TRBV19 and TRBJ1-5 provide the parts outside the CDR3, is DGGITQSPKYLFRKEGQNVTLSCEQNLNHDAMYWYRQDPGQGLRLIYYSQIVNDFQKGDIAEGYSVSREKKESFPLTVTSAQKNPTAFYLCASRRYRGANSNQPQHFGDGTRLSIL.

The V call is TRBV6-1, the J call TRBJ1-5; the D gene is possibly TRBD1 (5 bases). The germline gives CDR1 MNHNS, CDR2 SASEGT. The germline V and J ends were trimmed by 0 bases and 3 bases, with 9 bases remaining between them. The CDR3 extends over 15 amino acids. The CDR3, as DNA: TGTGCCAGCAGTGAAGCGGCAGGGAACAATCAGCCCCAGCATTTT. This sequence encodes CASSEAAGNNQPQHF.

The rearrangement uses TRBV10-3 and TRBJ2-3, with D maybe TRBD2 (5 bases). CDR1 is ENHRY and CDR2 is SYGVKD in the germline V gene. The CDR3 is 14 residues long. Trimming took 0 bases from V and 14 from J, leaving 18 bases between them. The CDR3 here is CAISESRERVRLYF. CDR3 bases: TGTGCCATCAGTGAGTCGAGAGAGAGGGTACGTCTGTATTTT.

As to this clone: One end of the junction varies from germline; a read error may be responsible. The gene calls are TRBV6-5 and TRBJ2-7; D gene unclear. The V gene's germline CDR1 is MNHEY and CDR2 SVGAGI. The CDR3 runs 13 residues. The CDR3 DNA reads TGTGCCAGCAGTGACTCCGTCAGCTACGAGCAGTACTTC. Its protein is CASSDSVSYEQYF.

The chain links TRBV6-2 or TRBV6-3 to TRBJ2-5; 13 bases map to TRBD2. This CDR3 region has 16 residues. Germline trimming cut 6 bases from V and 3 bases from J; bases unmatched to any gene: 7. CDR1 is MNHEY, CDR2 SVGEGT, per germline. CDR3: CASSFTSGRAKETQYF. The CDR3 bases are TGTGCCAGCAGCTTCACTAGCGGGAGGGCAAAAGAGACCCAGTACTTC.

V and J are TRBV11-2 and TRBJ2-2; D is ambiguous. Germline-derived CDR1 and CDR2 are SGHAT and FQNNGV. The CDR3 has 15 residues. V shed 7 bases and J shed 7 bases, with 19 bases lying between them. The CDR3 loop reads CASTPFVGLGGELFF. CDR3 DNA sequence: TGTGCCAGCACCCCCTTTGTTGGGCTTGGCGGGGAGCTGTTTTTT.

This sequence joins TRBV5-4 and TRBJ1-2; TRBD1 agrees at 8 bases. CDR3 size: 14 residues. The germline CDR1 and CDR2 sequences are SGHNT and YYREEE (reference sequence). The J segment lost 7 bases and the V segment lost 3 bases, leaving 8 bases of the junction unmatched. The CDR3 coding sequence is TGTGCCAGCAGCTCTCAGGGGGCGGACCGTGGCTACACCTTC. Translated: CASSSQGADRGYTF.

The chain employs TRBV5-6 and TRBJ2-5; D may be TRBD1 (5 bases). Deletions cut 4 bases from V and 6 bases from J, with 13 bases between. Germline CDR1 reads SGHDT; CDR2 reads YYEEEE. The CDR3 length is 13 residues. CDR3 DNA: TGTGCCAGCAGCCGGACGGACACCCAGACCCAGTACTTC. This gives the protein CASSRTDTQTQYF.